A selection of T cell receptor beta chains follows, all from one sample in a study of control samples from healthy donors and cancer patients. The method was immunoSEQ multiplex PCR; TCRdb's version includes in-frame clones alone and lacks a portion of them. The data hold approximately 100,000 clones, with about nine tenths observed a single time. Input material: blood. The receptors shown here come from a woman aged 18-30 years in good health. CDR3s leave out the opening cysteine and the closing phenylalanine or tryptophan. For some rows the clone size is stated as once, few or many, or as a class when expanded; others skip it.

TRBV28	-	ASSLLGQNSPEAF
TRBV6-5	-	ALGRGHSYEQY
TRBV2	medium-sized	ASSESQDSPQH
TRBV9	-	ASSGTGGLDTEAF
TRBV18	-	ASSLEVGGKNEQY
TRBV5-1	-	ASSLTDGGRETQY
TRBV19	-	ASSSVGVLGETQY
TRBV5-4	-	ASSTPARGSGGGNEQF
TRBV15	-	ATSRGRGNEQY
TRBV9	few	ASSVDPAGSPSEQY
TRBV4-1	once	ASSHPLTRNTEAF
TRBV27	-	ASSRRLDYEQY
TRBV6-5	-	ASSYGISGNTIY
TRBV5-8	-	ASSWTAEQY
TRBV24-1	-	ATTIGAANYGYT
TRBV5-4	few	ASSTGGTGGDGYT
TRBV5-6	-	ASSTDQGVIMNTEAF
TRBV19	-	ASSFGQDTEAF
TRBV6-5	-	ASSPLSGGGETQY
TRBV5-1	-	ASSQDPGPSNTEAF
TRBV14	-	ASSPLYLDRGGNTIY
TRBV4-1	-	ASSQELARGDGYT
TRBV5-1	-	ASSLDSGGSYNEQF
TRBV6-5	-	ASSLWTGVTEAF
TRBV5-1	-	ASSLDTKNTEAF
TRBV6-1	-	ASSATGGTLNTEAF
TRBV12-3/TRBV12-4	-	ASSFNSDTQY
TRBV2	-	ASSVTGGADTQY
TRBV10-1	-	ASSRAVSSYEQY
TRBV5-6	-	ASSLEGSGELF
TRBV28	-	ASSLVGMDGYT
TRBV12-5	once	ASGLRLAGGTHEQF
TRBV6-4	-	ASSVGLAGGTRCTQY
TRBV27	few	ASSPRTGTGDGYT
TRBV19	-	ASSDQGSTYEQY
TRBV21-1	-	ASSPRGDTGELF
TRBV6-6	-	ASSYMGSNQPQH
TRBV7-9	-	ASSSRGRDTQY
TRBV18	-	ASSPPKKSPYEQY
TRBV28	-	ASSPPTADSLGYGYT
TRBV19	-	ASSGGDNEQF